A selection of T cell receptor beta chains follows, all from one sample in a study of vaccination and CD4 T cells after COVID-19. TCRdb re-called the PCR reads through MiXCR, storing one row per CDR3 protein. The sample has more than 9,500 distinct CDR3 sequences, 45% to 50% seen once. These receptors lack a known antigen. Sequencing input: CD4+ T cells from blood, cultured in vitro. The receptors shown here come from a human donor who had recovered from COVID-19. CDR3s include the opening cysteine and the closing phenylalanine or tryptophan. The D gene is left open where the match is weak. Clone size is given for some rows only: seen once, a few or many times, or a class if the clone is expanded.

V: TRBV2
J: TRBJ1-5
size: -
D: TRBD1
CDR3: CASIQNRDRGKQPQHF
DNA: TGTGCCAGCATACAAAACCGGGACAGGGGTAAACAGCCCCAGCATTTT

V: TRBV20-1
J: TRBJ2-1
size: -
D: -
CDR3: CSVKLPAHNEQFF
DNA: TGCAGTGTCAAGCTCCCGGCCCACAATGAGCAGTTCTTC

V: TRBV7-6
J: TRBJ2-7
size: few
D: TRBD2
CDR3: CASSLGLAGGNYEQYF
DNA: TGTGCCAGCAGCTTGGGACTAGCGGGAGGGAACTACGAGCAGTACTTC

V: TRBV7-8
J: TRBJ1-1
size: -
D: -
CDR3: CASSLYSGSEAFF
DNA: TGTGCCAGCAGCTTATACAGCGGTTCTGAAGCTTTCTTT

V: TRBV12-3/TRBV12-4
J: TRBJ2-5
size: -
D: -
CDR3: CASSSSPREETQYF
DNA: TGTGCCAGCAGTTCCTCTCCCAGGGAAGAGACCCAGTACTTC

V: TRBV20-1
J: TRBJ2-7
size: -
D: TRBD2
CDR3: CSARGLASRYEQYF
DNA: TGCAGTGCTAGAGGACTAGCGTCGAGGTATGAGCAGTACTTC

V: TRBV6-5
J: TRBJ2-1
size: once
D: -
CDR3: CASSYSGGGSYNEQFF
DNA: TGTGCCAGCAGTTACTCGGGAGGAGGGTCCTACAATGAGCAGTTCTTC

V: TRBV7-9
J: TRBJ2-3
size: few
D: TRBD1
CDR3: CASYQIRGPTDTQYF
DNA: TGTGCCAGCTACCAAATCAGGGGGCCCACAGATACGCAGTATTTT

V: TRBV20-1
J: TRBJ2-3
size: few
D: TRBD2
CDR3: CSADGLAGGPERTDTQYF
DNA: TGCAGTGCTGATGGACTAGCGGGAGGGCCGGAACGGACAGATACGCAGTATTTT

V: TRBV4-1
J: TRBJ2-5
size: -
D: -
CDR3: CASSQVAFLETQYF
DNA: TGCGCCAGCAGCCAAGTTGCGTTCTTAGAGACCCAGTACTTC

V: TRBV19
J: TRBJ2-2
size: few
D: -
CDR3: CASSHAGELFF
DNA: TGTGCCAGTAGCCACGCCGGGGAGCTGTTTTTT

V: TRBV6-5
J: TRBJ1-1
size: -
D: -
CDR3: CASSYSDRGDTEAFF
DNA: TGTGCCAGCAGTTACTCGGACCGGGGGGACACTGAAGCTTTCTTT

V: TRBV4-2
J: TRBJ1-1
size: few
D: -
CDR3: CASSQEMQGLGTEAFF
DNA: TGTGCCAGCAGCCAAGAGATGCAGGGGCTGGGCACTGAAGCTTTCTTT

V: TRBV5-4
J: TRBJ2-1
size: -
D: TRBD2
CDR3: CASSLVGGRLNEQFF
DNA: TGTGCCAGCAGCTTAGTTGGCGGGAGGTTGAATGAGCAGTTCTTC

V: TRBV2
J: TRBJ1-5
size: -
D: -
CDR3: CASSRDRSIQPQHF
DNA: TGTGCCAGCAGTCGAGACAGGTCCATTCAGCCCCAGCATTTT

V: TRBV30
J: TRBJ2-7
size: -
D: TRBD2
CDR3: CAWRRTSGNYEQYF
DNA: TGTGCCTGGAGGAGGACTAGCGGGAATTACGAGCAGTACTTC

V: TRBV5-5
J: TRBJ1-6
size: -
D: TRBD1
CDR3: CASSLGQGYNSPLHF
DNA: TGTGCCAGCAGCTTAGGACAGGGCTATAATTCACCCCTCCACTTT

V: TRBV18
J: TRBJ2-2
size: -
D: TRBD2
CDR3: CASSPSGTSGITGELFF
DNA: TGTGCCAGCTCACCGTCCGGGACTAGCGGGATTACCGGGGAGCTGTTTTTT

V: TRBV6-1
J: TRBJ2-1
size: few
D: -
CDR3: CASSQAQGYNEQFF
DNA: TGTGCCAGCAGTCAAGCCCAGGGATACAATGAGCAGTTCTTC

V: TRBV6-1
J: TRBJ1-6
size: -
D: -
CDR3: CASSEGRVISPLHF
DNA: TGTGCCAGCAGTGAAGGCAGGGTGATTTCACCCCTCCACTTT

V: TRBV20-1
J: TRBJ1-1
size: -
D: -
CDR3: CSASRGQTEAFF
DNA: TGCAGTGCTAGTCGGGGACAAACTGAAGCTTTCTTT

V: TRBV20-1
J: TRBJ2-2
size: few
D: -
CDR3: CSAKRGTNTGELFF
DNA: TGCAGTGCCAAACGTGGGACTAACACCGGGGAGCTGTTTTTT

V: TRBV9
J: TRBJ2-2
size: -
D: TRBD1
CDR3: CASSLRQGAGTGELFF
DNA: TGTGCCAGCAGCTTAAGACAGGGGGCAGGCACCGGGGAGCTGTTTTTT

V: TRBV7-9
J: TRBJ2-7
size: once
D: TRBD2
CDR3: CASSFAGGPGEQYF
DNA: TGTGCCAGCAGCTTCGCGGGGGGACCGGGGGAGCAGTACTTC

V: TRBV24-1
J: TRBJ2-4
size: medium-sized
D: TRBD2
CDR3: CATSESGGGIQYF
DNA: TGTGCCACCAGTGAGTCGGGGGGGGGCATTCAGTACTTC

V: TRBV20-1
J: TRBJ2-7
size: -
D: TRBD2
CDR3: CSARSASGRAWNEQYF
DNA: TGCAGTGCTAGATCTGCTAGCGGGAGGGCCTGGAACGAGCAGTACTTC

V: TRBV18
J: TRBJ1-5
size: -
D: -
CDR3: CASSVTGRDQPQHF
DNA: TGTGCCAGCTCAGTCACAGGGAGGGATCAGCCCCAGCATTTT

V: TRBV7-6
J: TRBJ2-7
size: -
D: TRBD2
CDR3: CASRYGPGLAGQSYEQYF
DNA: TGTGCCAGCAGATATGGGCCGGGACTAGCGGGGCAATCCTACGAGCAGTACTTC

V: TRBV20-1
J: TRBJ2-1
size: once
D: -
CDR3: CSASPSANEQFF
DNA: TGCAGTGCTAGCCCTAGCGCCAATGAGCAGTTCTTC

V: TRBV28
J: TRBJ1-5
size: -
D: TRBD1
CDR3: CASRTGTGRYNSNQPQHF
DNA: TGTGCCAGCAGAACCGGGACAGGGCGGTACAATAGCAATCAGCCCCAGCATTTT

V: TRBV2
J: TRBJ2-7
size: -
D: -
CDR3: CASSEELTEQYF
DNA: TGTGCCAGCAGTGAAGAATTGACCGAGCAGTACTTC

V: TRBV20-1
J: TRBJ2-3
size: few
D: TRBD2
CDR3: CSASSGAHPADTQYF
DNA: TGCAGTGCCTCTAGCGGGGCGCATCCCGCAGATACGCAGTATTTT

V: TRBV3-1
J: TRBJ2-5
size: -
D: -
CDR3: CASSQAGRKTQYF
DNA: TGTGCCAGCAGCCAAGCGGGCCGGAAGACCCAGTACTTC

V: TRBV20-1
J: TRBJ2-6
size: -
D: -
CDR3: CSARLSGGANVLTF
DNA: TGCAGTGCTAGGTTGTCTGGTGGGGCCAACGTCCTGACTTTC

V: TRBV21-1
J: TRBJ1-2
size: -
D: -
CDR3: CASSAPPTGHGYTF
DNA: TGTGCCAGCAGCGCACCCCCGACAGGGCACGGCTACACCTTC

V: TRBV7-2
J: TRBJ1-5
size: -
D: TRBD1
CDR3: CASSPQGNQPQHF
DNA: TGTGCCAGCAGCCCACAGGGGAATCAGCCCCAGCATTTT

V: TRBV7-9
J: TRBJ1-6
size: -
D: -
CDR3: CASSSVAATLLNSPLHF
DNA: TGTGCCAGCAGTTCGGTTGCGGCTACATTACTTAATTCACCCCTCCACTTT

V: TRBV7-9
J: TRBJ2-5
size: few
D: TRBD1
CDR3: CASSFRTGRETQYF
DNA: TGTGCCAGCAGCTTCCGGACAGGGCGAGAGACCCAGTACTTC

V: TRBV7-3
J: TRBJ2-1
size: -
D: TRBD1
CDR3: CASSLGSAPGTGGEQFF
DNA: TGTGCCAGCAGCTTAGGATCGGCTCCGGGGACAGGGGGTGAGCAGTTCTTC

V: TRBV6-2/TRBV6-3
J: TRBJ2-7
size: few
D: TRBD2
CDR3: CASSIQSGLAGEYEQYF
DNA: TGTGCCAGCAGCATACAGTCGGGACTAGCGGGGGAGTACGAGCAGTACTTC

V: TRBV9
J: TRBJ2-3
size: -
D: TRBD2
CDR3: CASSVSLAGGSTDTQYF
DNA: TGTGCCAGCAGCGTAAGTCTTGCGGGAGGTAGCACAGATACGCAGTATTTT

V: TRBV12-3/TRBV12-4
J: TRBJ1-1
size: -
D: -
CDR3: CASSTQGKNTEAFF
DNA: TGTGCCAGCAGTACACAGGGCAAGAACACTGAAGCTTTCTTT

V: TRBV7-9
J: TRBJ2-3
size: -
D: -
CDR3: CASSSTRRGRDTQYF
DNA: TGTGCCAGCAGCTCAACCCGGCGGGGCCGCGATACGCAGTATTTT

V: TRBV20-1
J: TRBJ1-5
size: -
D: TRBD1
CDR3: CSARGQGRRGNQPQHF
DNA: TGCAGTGCTAGGGGACAGGGGCGAAGGGGCAATCAGCCCCAGCATTTT

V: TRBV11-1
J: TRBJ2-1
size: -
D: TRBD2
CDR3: CASSPGLAGGNEQFF
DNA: TGTGCCAGCAGCCCAGGACTAGCGGGAGGTAATGAGCAGTTCTTC

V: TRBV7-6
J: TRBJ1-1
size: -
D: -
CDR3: CASSPRLVGGRGKTEAFF
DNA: TGTGCCAGCAGCCCCCGTTTGGTAGGGGGAAGGGGGAAGACTGAAGCTTTCTTT

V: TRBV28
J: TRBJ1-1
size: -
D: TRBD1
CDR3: CASSSHQGAAHTEAFF
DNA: TGTGCCAGCAGTTCCCATCAGGGGGCAGCGCACACTGAAGCTTTCTTT

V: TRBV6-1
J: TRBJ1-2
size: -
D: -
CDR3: CASSDTAGGYTF
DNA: TGTGCCAGCAGTGATACAGCGGGAGGCTACACCTTC

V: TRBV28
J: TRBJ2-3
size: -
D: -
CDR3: CASRGGPRPNF
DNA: TGTGCCAGCAGGGGGGGACCTAGACCGAATTTT

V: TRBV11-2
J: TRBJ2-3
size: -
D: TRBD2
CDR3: CASSNFREGLDTQYF
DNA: TGTGCCAGCAGCAACTTCCGGGAGGGCCTCGATACGCAGTATTTT

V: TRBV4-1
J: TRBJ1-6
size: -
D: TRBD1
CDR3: CASSHPGQGADSPLHF
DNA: TGCGCCAGCAGCCACCCAGGGCAGGGGGCGGATTCACCCCTCCACTTT

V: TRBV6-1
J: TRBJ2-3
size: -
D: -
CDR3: CASRRPGGTDTQYF
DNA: TGTGCCAGCAGACGACCAGGTGGCACAGATACGCAGTATTTT

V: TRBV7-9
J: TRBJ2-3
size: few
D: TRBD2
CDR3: CASLRGLAVSTDTQYF
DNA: TGTGCCAGCCTCCGAGGACTAGCGGTGAGCACAGATACGCAGTATTTT

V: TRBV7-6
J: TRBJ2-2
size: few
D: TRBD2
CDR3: CASSNVAGYTGELFF
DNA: TGTGCCAGCAGCAACGTAGCGGGATACACCGGGGAGCTGTTTTTT

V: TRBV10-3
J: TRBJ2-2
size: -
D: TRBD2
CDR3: CAISESTSGIANTGELFF
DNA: TGTGCCATCAGTGAGTCGACTAGCGGGATCGCGAACACCGGGGAGCTGTTTTTT

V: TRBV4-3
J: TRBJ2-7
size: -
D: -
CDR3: CASSQDLGVGGILREQYF
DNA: TGCGCCAGCAGCCAAGATCTCGGAGTAGGAGGGATCCTACGGGAGCAGTACTTC

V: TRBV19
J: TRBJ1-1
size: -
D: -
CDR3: CASSEGGLNTEAFF
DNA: TGTGCCAGTAGTGAAGGGGGACTGAACACTGAAGCTTTCTTT

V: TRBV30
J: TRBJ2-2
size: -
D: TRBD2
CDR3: CAWQTSGSSGELFF
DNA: TGTGCCTGGCAGACTAGCGGGAGCAGCGGGGAGCTGTTTTTT

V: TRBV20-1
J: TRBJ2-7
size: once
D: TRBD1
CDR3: CSARDGQGNSYEQYF
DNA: TGCAGTGCTAGAGACGGACAGGGCAACTCCTACGAGCAGTACTTC

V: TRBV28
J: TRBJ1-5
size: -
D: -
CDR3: CASSLGGRTNQPQHF
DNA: TGTGCCAGCAGTCTCGGAGGTAGGACTAATCAGCCCCAGCATTTT